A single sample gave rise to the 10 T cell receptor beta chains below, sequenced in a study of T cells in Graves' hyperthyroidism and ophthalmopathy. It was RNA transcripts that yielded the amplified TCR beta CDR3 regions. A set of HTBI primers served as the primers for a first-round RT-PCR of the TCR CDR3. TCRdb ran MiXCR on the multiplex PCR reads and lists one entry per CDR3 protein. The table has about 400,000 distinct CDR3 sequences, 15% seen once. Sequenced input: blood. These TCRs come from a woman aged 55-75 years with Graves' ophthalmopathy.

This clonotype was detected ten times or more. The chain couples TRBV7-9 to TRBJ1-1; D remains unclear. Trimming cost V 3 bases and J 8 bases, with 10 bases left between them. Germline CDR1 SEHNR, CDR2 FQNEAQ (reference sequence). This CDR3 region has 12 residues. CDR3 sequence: CASSFGVVEAFF. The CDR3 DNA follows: TGTGCCAGCAGCTTCGGGGTTGTCGAAGCTTTCTTT. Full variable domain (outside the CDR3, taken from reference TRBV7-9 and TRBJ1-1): DTGVSQNPRHKITKRGQNVTFRCDPISEHNRLYWYRQTLGQGPEFLTYFQNEAQLEKSRLLSDRFSAERPKGSFSTLEIQRTEQGDSAMYLCASSFGVVEAFFGQGTRLTVV.

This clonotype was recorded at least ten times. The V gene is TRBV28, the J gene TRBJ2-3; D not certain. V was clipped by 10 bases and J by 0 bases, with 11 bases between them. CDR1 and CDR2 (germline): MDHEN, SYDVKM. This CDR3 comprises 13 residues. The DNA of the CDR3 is TGTGCCACCCTATTCTGGAGCACAGATACGCAGTATTTT. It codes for CATLFWSTDTQYF.

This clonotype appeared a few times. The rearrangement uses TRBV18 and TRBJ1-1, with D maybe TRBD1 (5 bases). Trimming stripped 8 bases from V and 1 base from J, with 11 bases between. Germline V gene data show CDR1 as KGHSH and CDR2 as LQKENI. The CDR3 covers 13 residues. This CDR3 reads CASLGQTNTEAFF. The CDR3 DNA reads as TGTGCCAGCCTTGGACAAACGAACACTGAAGCTTTCTTT.

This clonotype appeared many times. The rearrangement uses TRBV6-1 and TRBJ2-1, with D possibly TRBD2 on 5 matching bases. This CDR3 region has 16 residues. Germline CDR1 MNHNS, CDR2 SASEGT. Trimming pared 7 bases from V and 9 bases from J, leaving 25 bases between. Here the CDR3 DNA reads TGTGCCAGCACCACGAGAGGCGGGCGGATATCGGTTGAGCAGTTCTTC. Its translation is CASTTRGGRISVEQFF.

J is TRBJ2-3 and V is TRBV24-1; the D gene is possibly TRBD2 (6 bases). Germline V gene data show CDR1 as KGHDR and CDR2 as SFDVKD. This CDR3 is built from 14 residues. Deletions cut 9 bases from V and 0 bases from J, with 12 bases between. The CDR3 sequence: CATAGRVSTDTQYF. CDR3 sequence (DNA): TGTGCCACCGCGGGGAGAGTTAGCACAGATACGCAGTATTTT.

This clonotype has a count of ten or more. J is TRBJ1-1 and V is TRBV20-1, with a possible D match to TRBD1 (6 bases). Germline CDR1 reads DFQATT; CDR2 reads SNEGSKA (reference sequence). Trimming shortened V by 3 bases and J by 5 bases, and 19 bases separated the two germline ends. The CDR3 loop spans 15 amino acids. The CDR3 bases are TGCAGTGCTAGGAAGGGGGGGGAAGGGGTAACTGAAGCTTTCTTT. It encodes CSARKGGEGVTEAFF.

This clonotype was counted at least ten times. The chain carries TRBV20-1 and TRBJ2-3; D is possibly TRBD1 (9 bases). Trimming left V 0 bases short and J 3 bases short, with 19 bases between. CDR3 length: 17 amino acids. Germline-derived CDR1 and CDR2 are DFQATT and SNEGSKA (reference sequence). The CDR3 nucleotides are TGCAGTGCTAGAGATCCGGGAGGGACAGGGACTACAGATACGCAGTATTTT. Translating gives CSARDPGGTGTTDTQYF.

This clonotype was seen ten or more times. Here the CDR3 DNA reads TGTGCCAGCAGCGTAATGACAGGCAACCCCTACGAGCAGTACTTC. This translates into CASSVMTGNPYEQYF. The rearrangement uses TRBV9 and TRBJ2-7, with a possible D match to TRBD1 (6 bases). The ends were cut back, 1 base at V and 2 bases at J, with 13 bases in the middle. CDR3 size: 15 residues. Germline CDR1 SGDLS, CDR2 YYNGEE. The whole variable domain, remainder taken from reference TRBV9 and TRBJ2-7, is DSGVTQTPKHLITATGQRVTLRCSPRSGDLSVYWYQQSLDQGLQFLIQYYNGEERAKGNILERFSAQQFPDLHSELNLSSLELGDSALYFCASSVMTGNPYEQYFGPGTRLTVT.

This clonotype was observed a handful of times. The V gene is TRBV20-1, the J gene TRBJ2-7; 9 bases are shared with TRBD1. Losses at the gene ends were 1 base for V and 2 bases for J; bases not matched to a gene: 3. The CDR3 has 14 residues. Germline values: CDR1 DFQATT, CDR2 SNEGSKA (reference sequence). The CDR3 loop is CSARAGTGTYEQYF. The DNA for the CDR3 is TGCAGTGCTAGAGCCGGGACAGGGACCTACGAGCAGTACTTC.

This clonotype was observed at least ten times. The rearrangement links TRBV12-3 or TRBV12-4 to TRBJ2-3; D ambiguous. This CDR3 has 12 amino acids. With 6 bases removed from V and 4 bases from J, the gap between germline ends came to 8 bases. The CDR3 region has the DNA TGTGCCAGCAGCCAAAGTCCAGATACGCAGTATTTT. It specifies CASSQSPDTQYF.